These T cell receptor beta chains were read from a single sample in a study of OX40 agonist ivuxolimab in advanced cancers. This table comes from immunoSEQ multiplex PCR, and its TCRdb copy is limited to in-frame clones, with some not included. The table lists 53,000 or so clones, about 86% of them singletons. Specimen: CD4+ or CD8+ T cells sorted from blood, collected in a trial of the OX40 agonist ivuxolimab. The receptor set was obtained from an adult with an advanced solid tumor such as melanoma, head and neck, liver or kidney cancer. Each CDR3 is given with its conserved first and last residue. The D gene is left open where the match is weak. Some rows have no size entry. The others give once, few or many, or a class for an expanded clone.

d_call	v_call	clone_size	cdr3_length	j_call	cdr3_nt	cdr3_aa
-	TRBV28	-	16	TRBJ2-3	TGTGCCAGCAGTTCCCCGTCCCCGGGGTTCGTAGATACGCAGTATTTT	CASSSPSPGFVDTQYF
-	TRBV7-3	-	12	TRBJ2-3	TGTGCCAGCAGCTTAGGCCAAGGTCCGCAGTATTTT	CASSLGQGPQYF
TRBD2	TRBV5-8	-	15	TRBJ2-3	TGTGCCAGCAGCCGAACGGGACTAGAGGGAGATACGCAGTATTTT	CASSRTGLEGDTQYF
-	TRBV12-5	-	14	TRBJ2-1	TGTGCTAGTGGTTTGTCTGCCTCCTACAATGAGCAGTTCTTC	CASGLSASYNEQFF
-	TRBV6-6	once	14	TRBJ1-4	TGTGCCAGCAGTGACCGCACAGCAAATGAAAAACTGTTTTTT	CASSDRTANEKLFF
-	TRBV7-9	-	12	TRBJ2-7	TGTGCCAGCAGCTCTCAAGTGTACGAGCAGTACTTC	CASSSQVYEQYF
TRBD1	TRBV5-5	once	16	TRBJ2-7	TGTGCCAGCAGCATATCTCCGGGACAGGAAACCTACGAGCAGTACTTC	CASSISPGQETYEQYF
-	TRBV28	-	15	TRBJ1-1	TGTGCCAGCAGTTTCCGGACGCCAATGAACACTGAAGCTTTCTTT	CASSFRTPMNTEAFF
TRBD1	TRBV10-3	-	14	TRBJ2-7	TGTGCCATCAGCCCCGGGACAGGGGTTTACGAGCAGTACTTC	CAISPGTGVYEQYF
TRBD2	TRBV5-1	-	14	TRBJ2-1	TGCGCCAGCAGCTTGGTCTTCGGGAGGAATGAGCAGTTCTTC	CASSLVFGRNEQFF
-	TRBV25-1	-	15	TRBJ2-6	TGTGCCAGCAGTGCGGCCGGCTCTGGGGCCAACGTCCTGACTTTC	CASSAAGSGANVLTF
-	TRBV7-2	-	14	TRBJ2-5	TGTGCCAGCAGCCGGGGTCGTGAGGGAGAGACCCAGTACTTC	CASSRGREGETQYF
-	TRBV5-6	-	14	TRBJ2-5	TGTGCCAGCAGCTTGCAACTAGCTCGGGAGACCCAGTACTTC	CASSLQLARETQYF
-	TRBV18	-	14	TRBJ1-2	TGTGCCAGCTCTCCGGACAGCTCCGTTTATGGCTACACCTTC	CASSPDSSVYGYTF
-	TRBV9	-	14	TRBJ2-2	TGTGCCAGCAGCGCTTACCCGGTCACCGGGGAGCTGTTTTTT	CASSAYPVTGELFF
TRBD2	TRBV5-4	-	15	TRBJ2-1	TGTGCCAGCAGCTTAAGACTAGCGGGAGGGTGGGAGCAGTTCTTC	CASSLRLAGGWEQFF
-	TRBV6-4	-	15	TRBJ2-2	TGTGCCAGCAGGAGGGGGGATCTGAACACCGGGGAGCTGTTTTTT	CASRRGDLNTGELFF
-	TRBV14	-	15	TRBJ1-3	TGTGCCAGCAGCCGGGATTTTGGGACAGGAAACACCATATATTTT	CASSRDFGTGNTIYF
-	TRBV27	-	14	TRBJ1-6	TGTGCCAGCAGTTTAGGGGTTCTTAGGGGGTCCCTCCACTTT	CASSLGVLRGSLHF
-	TRBV15	-	14	TRBJ1-1	TGTGCCACCAGCAGCCAGGGGAAGGGGGCTGAAGCTTTCTTT	CATSSQGKGAEAFF
-	TRBV7-9	-	14	TRBJ2-2	TGTGCCAGCAGCCCGGGAGTAAACACCGGGGAGCTGTTTTTT	CASSPGVNTGELFF
-	TRBV11-2	-	15	TRBJ1-1	TGTGCCAGCAGCTGGATCCGGGGGCGGAACACTGAAGCTTTCTTT	CASSWIRGRNTEAFF
TRBD2	TRBV7-9	-	15	TRBJ2-1	TGTGCCAGCAGGAAGGGGACTAGCGGGAGCCCTGAGCAGTTCTTC	CASRKGTSGSPEQFF
-	TRBV10-3	-	14	TRBJ2-7	TGTGCCATCAGTGGAAGTACTAGTTTTGGCGAGCAGTACTTC	CAISGSTSFGEQYF
-	TRBV29-1	-	12	TRBJ2-6	TGCAGCGTTTACTCTGGGGCCAACGTCCTGACTTTC	CSVYSGANVLTF
TRBD2	TRBV29-1	-	13	TRBJ2-7	TGCAGCGCTAAGACTAGCGGACCCTACGAGCAGTACTTC	CSAKTSGPYEQYF
-	TRBV28	-	11	TRBJ2-5	TGTGCCAGCAGTTTGGTAGAGACCCAGTACTTC	CASSLVETQYF
TRBD1	TRBV4-1	-	13	TRBJ2-7	TGCGCCAGCAGCCACCGACAGGGTGAGGGTCGGTACTTC	CASSHRQGEGRYF
-	TRBV11-3	-	12	TRBJ2-1	TGTGCCAGCAGCCCCCGACACAATGAGCAGTTCTTC	CASSPRHNEQFF
-	TRBV4-1	once	17	TRBJ2-1	TGCGCCAGCAGCCAAGATGGAACTACGCGCTCCTACAATGAGCAGTTCTTC	CASSQDGTTRSYNEQFF
-	TRBV20-1	-	11	TRBJ2-3	TGCAGTGCTCCCCTTACAGATACGCAGTATTTT	CSAPLTDTQYF
-	TRBV28	-	15	TRBJ1-4	TGTGCCAGCAGTTACGACAGAGCAACTAATGAAAAACTGTTTTTT	CASSYDRATNEKLFF
-	TRBV6-5	once	13	TRBJ2-7	TGTGCCAGCACCCGCGGGGTCTCCTACGAGCAGTACTTC	CASTRGVSYEQYF
-	TRBV30	-	15	TRBJ2-2	TGTGCCTGGCAAGAGGGGACAATGAACACCGGGGAGCTGTTTTTT	CAWQEGTMNTGELFF
-	TRBV7-2	-	15	TRBJ2-7	TGTGCCAGCAGCTTAGAAAGTGGGAGGACCTACGAGCAGTACTTC	CASSLESGRTYEQYF
-	TRBV9	-	17	TRBJ1-2	TGTGCCAGCAGCCCAGGACGATCCCCATCGGGGTATAGTGGCTACACCTTC	CASSPGRSPSGYSGYTF
TRBD2	TRBV5-1	-	13	TRBJ2-5	TGCGCCAGCAGCCCAATGACCGGGGGGGAGCAGTACTTC	CASSPMTGGEQYF
-	TRBV4-2	-	16	TRBJ1-1	TGTGCCAGCAGCCCGACAGAACTAATATCAAACACTGAAGCTTTCTTT	CASSPTELISNTEAFF
-	TRBV18	-	16	TRBJ2-6	TGTGCCAGCTCACCTGGGCAGACCTCTGGGGCCAACGTCCTGACTTTC	CASSPGQTSGANVLTF
-	TRBV7-9	-	14	TRBJ1-6	TGTGCCAGCACCTCGGGGAGGGGGATTTCACCCCTCCACTTT	CASTSGRGISPLHF
-	TRBV20-1	-	11	TRBJ1-4	TGCAGTGCCGCAGGTGGGGAAAAACTGTTTTTT	CSAAGGEKLFF
TRBD1	TRBV5-8	-	17	TRBJ2-7	TGTGCCAGCAGCCTGATGAAAAGGACAGGGGGCAGGTACGAGCAGTACTTC	CASSLMKRTGGRYEQYF
-	TRBV5-1	once	11	TRBJ2-7	TGCGCCAGCAGCTTTGGAAACGAGCAGTACTTC	CASSFGNEQYF
-	TRBV28	-	14	TRBJ2-1	TGTGCCAGCAGTTCCCCGGGATCGTACAATGAGCAGTTCTTC	CASSSPGSYNEQFF
TRBD1	TRBV10-3	-	15	TRBJ2-1	TGTGCCATCAGCGACTCGGGACAGGGAGGAGGTGAGCAGTTCTTC	CAISDSGQGGGEQFF
-	TRBV6-1	-	13	TRBJ2-1	TGTGCCAGCAGTGAAAGGTGGAACAATGAGCAGTTCTTC	CASSERWNNEQFF
TRBD1	TRBV18	-	15	TRBJ2-1	TGTGCCAGCTCACCAAGCCGGGACAGGTACAATGAGCAGTTCTTC	CASSPSRDRYNEQFF
TRBD1	TRBV28	-	17	TRBJ2-7	TGTGCCAGCAGTATCCGACAGGGGGCAATCCAGACCTACGAGCAGTACTTC	CASSIRQGAIQTYEQYF
TRBD1	TRBV7-9	-	18	TRBJ2-6	TGTGCCAGCAGCATGCCGGGACAGGGTGGCTCTGGGGCCAACGTCCTGACTTTC	CASSMPGQGGSGANVLTF
-	TRBV19	-	14	TRBJ1-5	TGTGCCAGTAGTATTCACAGGAAGAATCAGCCCCAGCATTTT	CASSIHRKNQPQHF
-	TRBV2	once	13	TRBJ1-5	TGTGCCAGCAGTGAAGTTAGGGCTCAGCCCCAGCATTTT	CASSEVRAQPQHF